The sequence of this T cell receptor (beta chain) was determined in a study of technical replicates of blood from a handful of donors. This clone was detected only once. The germline V gene has CDR1 MNHEY and CDR2 SVGAGI. V lost 7 bases, J lost 6 bases, and 11 bases stayed unmatched. This CDR3 region has 15 residues. Produced via immunoSEQ multiplex PCR; TCRdb's table is partial and in-frame only. The table lists under 75,000 clones, 80% to 95% of them singletons. Sequenced: PBMCs. This rearrangement joins TRBV6-5 to TRBJ2-7, with TRBD1 matching over 11 bases. The sequence came from a human donor in good health. Some clones in this sample may be carry-over from other donors' samples. DNA for the CDR3: TGTGCCAGCACCCTCACCGGACAGGGGGCTGGCGAGCAGTACTTC. Its protein is CASTLTGQGAGEQYF.